The following is a TCR beta chain sequence with its context. Cohorts were assigned according to the clinical history that participants reported. In Cohort 3, a recovered donor had either two negative PCRs, clearance, or symptom resolution. Produced via immunoSEQ multiplex PCR; TCRdb's table is partial and in-frame only. The sample contains around 310,000 clones, around 90% of which appear only once. The sample belongs to a study of blood T cell repertoires in COVID-19. Study background: The United States, Italy and Spain were the sources of the acute and convalescent COVID-19 samples. Sources were T cells, B-cell-depleted T cells, or PBMCs; the material itself was cDNA or gDNA.

V lost 5 bases to trimming and J lost 4 bases; unmatched junction nucleotides: 8. This CDR3 contains 16 residues. CDR1 and CDR2 from the germline V gene are SGDLS and YYNGEE. The chain recombines TRBV9 with TRBJ2-2; the match to TRBD2 covers 10 bases. The origin of this receptor is a man aged 25 to 40 who had recovered from COVID-19. The sample taken for sequencing was PBMCs or T cells enriched from blood (not recorded which). The CDR3 sequence is CASRSGSGGFTGELFF. The CDR3 coding sequence is TGTGCCAGCAGGTCGGGTAGCGGGGGGTTCACCGGGGAGCTGTTTTTT.